The rows below give T cell receptor beta chains drawn from one sample of a study of CD8 T cells in ankylosing spondylitis. TCRdb processed the 5' RACE reads anew with MiXCR; each CDR3 protein has one entry. In the table there are some 840,000 distinct CDR3 sequences, 12% of which are singletons. Sequencing was done on a sample of blood, either unsorted or a sorted T cell fraction (not recorded which). Source of these receptors: a male donor with ankylosing spondylitis. Each CDR3 is given with its conserved first and last residue. D genes are given only for firm matches. The size of a clone is reported for some rows only, either as once, few or many, or as a class for expanded clones.

TRBJ1-2	.	TRBV5-1	.	CASSFGGLDYGYTF	TGCGCCAGCAGCTTTGGGGGTTTGGACTATGGCTACACCTTC
TRBJ2-1	.	TRBV4-3	many	CASSQSRRLNEQFF	TGCGCCAGCAGCCAATCCCGGAGACTGAATGAGCAGTTCTTC
TRBJ2-1	.	TRBV20-1	.	CSVRVGESSYNEQFF	TGCAGTGTTAGGGTGGGGGAGTCATCCTACAATGAGCAGTTCTTC
TRBJ2-7	TRBD2	TRBV20-1	few	CSARPRTSPSYEQYF	TGCAGTGCTAGACCTCGGACTAGCCCAAGCTACGAGCAGTACTTC
TRBJ2-3	TRBD1	TRBV24-1	few	CATTGTGVVDTQYF	TGTGCCACCACGGGGACAGGGGTGGTGGATACGCAGTATTTT
TRBJ1-2	TRBD1	TRBV7-2	many	CASSGVGGRPANYGYTF	TGTGCCAGCAGCGGGGTAGGGGGCCGGCCAGCTAACTATGGCTACACCTTC
TRBJ1-1	.	TRBV5-1	many	CASSLLKGDTEAFF	TGCGCCAGCAGCCTTCTAAAGGGGGACACTGAAGCTTTCTTT
TRBJ2-5	.	TRBV20-1	many	CSARDRGETQYF	TGCAGTGCTAGAGACAGGGGAGAGACCCAGTACTTC
TRBJ2-1	.	TRBV10-2	.	CASSDPMGEQFF	TGCGCCAGCAGTGACCCTATGGGGGAGCAGTTCTTC
TRBJ2-3	.	TRBV29-1	many	CSVGRRGTDTQYF	TGCAGCGTTGGGCGGCGAGGGACAGATACGCAGTATTTT
TRBJ2-5	.	TRBV28	few	CASSLSRGQTGKTQYF	TGTGCCAGCAGTTTATCCCGGGGCCAGACCGGGAAGACCCAGTACTTC
TRBJ2-7	TRBD2	TRBV18	.	CASSQITSGTSYEQYF	TGTGCCAGCTCACAAATCACTAGCGGGACATCCTACGAGCAGTACTTC
TRBJ1-5	TRBD1	TRBV6-5	few	CASITTGGNQPQHF	TGTGCCAGCATTACCACAGGGGGTAATCAGCCCCAGCATTTT
TRBJ2-7	.	TRBV11-2	few	CASSRNGGSYEQYF	TGTGCCAGCAGCCGTAACGGTGGCTCCTACGAGCAGTACTTC
TRBJ2-1	.	TRBV6-1	.	CASRKASASSYNEQFF	TGTGCCAGCAGAAAGGCTAGCGCGAGCTCCTACAATGAGCAGTTCTTC
TRBJ2-3	.	TRBV6-1	.	CASRTTSRVNTQYF	TGTGCCAGCCGTACAACTTCCAGGGTGAATACGCAGTATTTT
TRBJ1-5	TRBD1	TRBV28	.	CASSFWDRDNQPQHF	TGTGCCAGCAGTTTTTGGGACAGGGACAATCAGCCCCAGCATTTT
TRBJ2-2	.	TRBV10-3	.	CAISESRGELFF	TGTGCCATCAGTGAGTCGAGGGGGGAGCTGTTTTTT
TRBJ2-1	.	TRBV7-2	many	CASSSRAGGSSYNEQFF	TGTGCCAGCAGCTCGCGCGCAGGCGGAAGCTCCTACAATGAGCAGTTCTTC
TRBJ1-5	TRBD1	TRBV28	.	CASSSWDRGKQPQHF	TGTGCCAGCAGTTCATGGGACAGGGGAAAGCAGCCCCAGCATTTT
TRBJ2-1	.	TRBV5-1	.	CASSSLGVPDKFF	TGCGCCAGCAGCTCCTTAGGGGTCCCAGATAAGTTCTTC
TRBJ2-1	.	TRBV5-5	many	CASSLRTVYNEQFF	TGTGCCAGCAGCCTCAGGACAGTTTACAATGAGCAGTTCTTC
TRBJ2-5	.	TRBV12-3/TRBV12-4	.	CAPAPPAAQETQYF	TGTGCCCCTGCCCCTCCGGCTGCACAAGAGACCCAGTACTTC
TRBJ2-7	TRBD2	TRBV4-3	.	CASSQALVAGEFYEQYF	TGCGCCAGCAGCCAAGCTTTAGTAGCGGGAGAATTCTACGAGCAGTACTTC
TRBJ2-7	TRBD1	TRBV20-1	few	CSARDREKISYEQYF	TGCAGTGCTAGGGACAGGGAAAAAATCTCCTACGAGCAGTACTTC
TRBJ1-5	TRBD1	TRBV28	.	CASRTTGGERQPQHF	TGTGCCAGCAGAACAACAGGGGGCGAACGGCAGCCCCAGCATTTT
TRBJ2-3	.	TRBV20-1	.	CSAKRSRWGTDTQYF	TGCAGTGCTAAGAGAAGTCGTTGGGGCACAGATACGCAGTATTTT
TRBJ1-1	.	TRBV3-1	few	CASSQGSGWSTEAFF	TGTGCCAGCAGCCAAGGGTCAGGGTGGAGCACTGAAGCTTTCTTT
TRBJ1-4	.	TRBV7-9	.	CASSPPRAPNEKLFF	TGTGCCAGCAGCCCCCCAAGGGCCCCTAATGAAAAACTGTTTTTT